This T cell receptor beta chain is drawn from a study of technical replicates of blood from a handful of donors (dated by TCRdb to the late 2010s). This clone was seen once. It has no known antigen specificity. The record has no base qualities; no much larger clone is one base away. Library prep was done by the immunoSEQ multiplex PCR assay. In its TCRdb copy, this immuneACCESS table keeps in-frame sequences only and misses some clones. Where compared with another copy, unresolved V genes explain less than half of these, and the others have no known cause. A total of 74,000 or so clones appear in this sample, 96% of them only once. 0.3% to 0.35% of the sample goes to the ten largest clones. From the germline V gene, CDR1 is SGHNT and CDR2 is YENEEA. The junction shows trimming of 5 bases on V and 3 bases on J, and the gene matches do not reach 4 bases of it. The CDR3 starts with the cysteine, ends with the phenylalanine, and has 13 residues. Kept here is only the CDR3 DNA, which spans 39 bases and is read in frame from base 1.

This receptor was taken from a human donor in good health. Material: T cells isolated from PBMCs. This chain is built from TRBV11-3 and TRBJ2-7, and TRBD2 matches 7 of the central bases. The CDR3 loop reads CASSPGLVYEQYF. Here is the DNA: TGTGCCAGCAGCCCCGGACTAGTCTACGAGCAGTACTTC.